This T cell receptor beta chain was sequenced during a study of T cell changes during pregnancy in multiple sclerosis. Only in-frame clones appear in the TCRdb table, and some are missing; sequencing was by immunoSEQ multiplex PCR. The data hold 35,000 to 40,000 clones, with about 90% observed a single time. This CDR3 is 15 amino acids long. V lost 5 bases and J lost 4; bases outside the gene matches: 7. Germline V gives CDR1 SGHVS, CDR2 FQNEAQ. This material consisted of CD4+ T cells from peripheral blood mononuclear cells, taken before pregnancy. This chain connects TRBV7-8 to TRBJ2-1; 8 nucleotides match TRBD2. This TCR derives from a female donor with multiple sclerosis, enrolled in a pregnancy study. CDR3 region: CASSPREGQYNEQFF. The CDR3 nucleotides are TGTGCCAGCAGCCCCCGGGAGGGTCAATACAATGAGCAGTTCTTC.